This T cell receptor beta chain was documented in a study of CD8 T cells in ankylosing spondylitis. Germline V gene data show CDR1 as MDHEN and CDR2 as SYDVKM. V was pared by 4 bases and J by 4 bases, with 11 bases between. The CDR3 runs to 13 residues. General study points: Several highly homologous variants made up a TCR beta motif, and this motif appeared characteristic of ankylosing spondylitis blood. Earlier reports found some motif variants in synovial fluid and blood in reactive arthritis.

This clonotype has a handful of counts. Its antigen is not known. A quantitative 5'-RACE method, one with molecular barcodes, was used to make TCR beta libraries. TCRdb processed the 5' RACE reads anew with MiXCR; each CDR3 protein has one entry. The sample has about 390,000 distinct CDR3 sequences, 20% to 25% seen once. The sequencing sample was made of blood, either unsorted or a sorted T cell fraction (not recorded which). The chain carries TRBV28 and TRBJ2-7; D may be TRBD1 (5 bases). The receptor comes from a male donor with ankylosing spondylitis. CDR3 loop: CASSSTDRYEQYF. DNA for the CDR3: TGTGCCAGCAGTTCGACCGACAGATACGAGCAGTACTTC.